The rows below give T cell receptor beta chains drawn from one sample of a study of blood T cell repertoires in COVID-19. Clones were read by immunoSEQ multiplex PCR, and TCRdb kept only the in-frame ones, dropping some. Of roughly 200,000 clones in the sample, approximately 86% were seen once. Sequenced input: peripheral blood. The receptors derive from a man aged 55-75 years with acute or convalescent COVID-19. Each CDR3 is given with its conserved first and last residue. D genes are given only for firm matches. Rows give clone size only sometimes, using once, few, many, or a class for an expanded clone.

TRBD1,NA,TRBV7-9,TRBJ1-2,CASSPKGQVPNYGYTF,TGTGCCAGCAGCCCGAAGGGACAGGTACCTAACTATGGCTACACCTTC
NA,NA,TRBV6-1,TRBJ2-6,CASSVAGAHSGANVLTF,TGTGCCAGCAGTGTCGCGGGGGCGCACTCTGGGGCCAACGTCCTGACTTTC
NA,NA,TRBV29-1,TRBJ2-7,CSVAGPRDYEQYF,TGCAGCGTGGCGGGACCGCGGGACTACGAGCAGTACTTC
NA,NA,TRBV6-2/TRBV6-3,TRBJ2-3,CASSYGWSGTDTQYF,TGTGCCAGCAGTTACGGGTGGAGTGGCACAGATACGCAGTATTTT
NA,NA,TRBV12-5,TRBJ1-4,CASGLWRATNEKLFF,TGTGCTAGTGGTCTATGGAGAGCAACTAATGAAAAACTGTTTTTT
NA,few,TRBV7-9,TRBJ2-7,CASSSPVGQYEQYF,TGTGCCAGCAGCTCCCCAGTTGGACAGTACGAGCAGTACTTC
NA,NA,TRBV10-3,TRBJ2-3,CAVWRRGGRSSTDTQYF,TGTGCCGTCTGGAGGAGGGGGGGACGATCTAGCACAGATACGCAGTATTTT
NA,NA,TRBV24-1,TRBJ2-1,CASLSGSSYNEQFF,TGTGCCAGCCTTAGCGGAAGCTCCTACAATGAGCAGTTCTTC
TRBD1,NA,TRBV28,TRBJ1-4,CASIRVAGGFTTNEKLFF,TGTGCCAGCATAAGAGTGGCAGGGGGATTTACAACTAATGAAAAACTGTTTTTT
NA,once,TRBV4-2,TRBJ1-1,CASSQGGASTEAFF,TGTGCCAGCAGCCAAGGGGGCGCGAGCACTGAAGCTTTCTTT
TRBD2,NA,TRBV6-5,TRBJ2-5,CASSLGLAGETQYF,TGTGCCAGCAGTCTTGGACTAGCGGGAGAGACCCAGTACTTC
NA,NA,TRBV21-1,TRBJ1-5,CASSKDPGGFRSNQPQHF,TGTGCCAGCAGCAAAGACCCAGGGGGCTTTCGAAGCAATCAGCCCCAGCATTTT
TRBD2,NA,TRBV27,TRBJ2-5,CASRQTSGGARETQYF,TGTGCCAGCAGGCAGACTAGCGGGGGGGCCCGGGAGACCCAGTACTTC
TRBD1,NA,TRBV7-2,TRBJ1-2,CASSLASGQGAGGYTF,TGTGCCAGCAGCTTAGCCTCCGGACAGGGAGCGGGGGGCTACACCTTC
NA,NA,TRBV12-3/TRBV12-4,TRBJ1-2,CASSPPGGYGYTF,TGTGCCAGCAGTCCGCCAGGAGGCTATGGCTACACCTTC
NA,NA,TRBV20-1,TRBJ2-5,CSAHHRETQYF,TGCAGTGCTCACCACAGGGAGACCCAGTACTTC
TRBD1,once,TRBV6-6,TRBJ1-1,CASSFGGQGGTEAFF,TGTGCCAGCAGTTTCGGTGGACAGGGAGGCACTGAAGCTTTCTTT
NA,NA,TRBV3-1/TRBV3-2,TRBJ1-2,CASSRSGDLGYGYTF,TGTGCCAGCAGCCGCTCGGGGGATCTGGGGTATGGCTACACCTTC
TRBD1,NA,TRBV11-3,TRBJ1-5,CASSLAGRGPAYSNQPQHF,TGTGCCAGCAGCTTAGCTGGCAGGGGGCCAGCTTATAGCAATCAGCCCCAGCATTTT
TRBD1,few,TRBV25-1,TRBJ1-2,CASSELGQGRGYTF,TGTGCCAGCAGTGAATTAGGACAGGGTCGAGGCTACACCTTC
TRBD2,NA,TRBV9,TRBJ2-3,CASSVDFPVSGAQSSTDTQYF,TGTGCCAGCAGCGTAGATTTTCCGGTTAGCGGGGCCCAATCTAGCACAGATACGCAGTATTTT